This T cell receptor (beta chain) is drawn from a study of blood T cell repertoires in COVID-19 (dated by TCRdb to the early 2020s). Broadly, across the study: Samples covering the acute and convalescent phases of COVID-19 were provided by collaborators in the United States, Italy and Spain. Subjects who had been exposed to COVID-19, were actively infected with it, or had recovered from it provided the deeply sampled blood TCRbeta repertoires that made up the dataset. The repertoires were made available in a free public database intended to serve as a resource for research on the immune response to SARS-CoV-2. Nearly every sample came with metadata listing a de-identified subject ID, COVID-19 status, age in years and sex. The material from the prospective study consisted of cDNA or gDNA derived from T cells, B-cell-depleted T cells, or PBMCs. The samples were drawn from two sources: the first 160 participants of the ongoing ImmuneRACE study, and 1,000 to 1,500 subjects contributed by 6 global collaborators. Where HLA class I and class II types were available, the types were taken from metadata supplied by the sample provider, not from assay-based typing. Overall results and qualifications from the work: How much clinical and demographic metadata was included differed by source and by participant, and the metadata was provided uncurated.

The CDR3 has 15 amino acids, counting the end cysteine and phenylalanine. Solely the CDR3 DNA is kept, with 45 bases framed from the first base. CDR1 and CDR2, looked up from the germline V gene (reference sequence), are LNHNV and YYDKDF. V is cut back by 3 bases and J by 3 bases, with 0 bases in the junction unmatched. The immunoSEQ Assay, a bias-controlled multiplex PCR, was used to amplify TCRbeta CDR3 regions from genomic DNA. Processing in the source paper ran as follows. Nucleated cell counts per sample were estimated from amplification of reference gene primers within the assay. Sequence reads were collapsed and filtered to measure the absolute abundance of every unique TCRbeta CDR3 rearrangement. For each sample, productive Simpson clonality was calculated as the square root of Simpson's diversity index across productive rearrangements. The table comes from immuneACCESS by way of TCRdb, which keeps in-frame sequences with V and J called. Part of the clones is missing from these tables; in studies checked, under half for an unresolved V gene and the rest for unknown reasons. V and J calls and clone size are given by that table; D and trimming were obtained from the DNA. This sample is represented by approximately 200,000 clones; 88% of them were singletons. Together, the top ten hold around 2.9% of the sample.

Worth noting for this clone: Its antigen is currently not known. No per-base quality is available; no much larger clone lies one base away.

Each collaborating institution followed its own protocols to collect whole blood in K2EDTA tubes. For TCRbeta analysis, collaborators shipped samples as frozen whole blood, isolated PBMCs, or DNA extracted from either of those sample types. This TCR was sampled from a woman aged 60-70 years with acute or convalescent COVID-19. The chain is assembled from TRBV15 and TRBJ2-5, with 14 central nucleotides matching TRBD2. The source material was peripheral blood. The CDR3 protein: CATSRTSGREETQYF. Here is the DNA: TGTGCCACCAGCAGGACTAGCGGGAGGGAAGAGACCCAGTACTTC.